This T cell receptor beta chain was retrieved from a study of cytomegalovirus exposure and HLA in healthy donors (dated by TCRdb to between 2016 and 2019). Broadly, across the study: An earlier analysis of approximately 640 of the donors reported roughly 300 Gb of sequence data and approximately 110 million unique TCR beta sequences from 150 million to 200 million T cells. About 330 gigabases of sequencing data and 70 million to 95 million unique TCR sequences made up an early release that covered several hundred HLA-typed donors. Besides the first cohort of around 700 subjects, a separate validation cohort made up of 120 different subjects was used. The study profiled the T cell repertoires of more than 500 subjects by immunosequencing and related them to cytomegalovirus serostatus. In the later analysis, no new phenotypic data were used to find candidate immune exposures; instead, reliance was placed on TCR beta sequences and their occurrence across donors. Among roughly 370 genotyped donors of the cohort, an average of approximately 230,000 unique TCR beta nucleotide sequences were sequenced per donor, roughly 18% of them non-productive. Four to six DR-DQ haplotypes were handled as single units for association and clustering because linkage in the cohort was strong. A later analysis re-examined previously published TCR beta repertoires from around 670 donors and added high-resolution HLA genotyping to investigate patterns of TCR occurrence. Among the roughly 380 genotyped donors, approximately 77% belonged to the genetic ancestry cluster associated with self-reported Caucasian donors. Donor age, sex, ethnicity and CMV serostatus were collected together with the repertoire data. An earlier analysis of several hundred of the donors used high-throughput TCR beta sequencing to judge whether each TCR beta V gene segment behaved as functional or pseudogenic. High-throughput TCR immunosequencing, statistical association of individual TCRs with disease status, and machine learning were combined to predict cytomegalovirus infection status. Typing coverage differed by locus: A, B, C, DRB1 and DQB1 were typed in about 620-630 donors, DQA1 in approximately 520, DPA1 in over 600, and DPB1 in 450 to 480. In a later genetic analysis, genome-wide SNP genotypes for about three fifths of the roughly 670 donors were used, and that subset was treated as a discovery cohort. HLA typing included class I and class II loci at four-digit resolution. The study aimed to test whether cataloging public T cell receptors could reveal signatures of past pathogen exposure. All discovery cohort repertoires had been generated on a single sequencing platform.

The investigation overall reported the following: For the cohort, immune exposure information was limited to CMV serostatus. In the study, 164 TCR beta chains were listed as associated with cytomegalovirus. In this cohort, only TCR beta chains were sequenced, and detectable features were limited by the absence of alpha or paired-chain data. According to a later genetic analysis, donors in an Asian-associated ancestry cluster had fewer N-insertions in productive TCRs than the roughly 700-donor mean. A further reported finding was that TCR beta sequences accurately predicted the HLA-A and HLA-B alleles for most subjects in the first cohort. Most CMV-associated TCR beta chains appeared to be HLA-restricted in a later analysis, and the HLA associations seemed to be driven largely by CMV exposure. Because counts were too low, roughly 16 rarely observed V segments, including chromosome 9 orphons, were left out of the earlier analysis of 500 to 750 of the donors. When HLA alleles, especially DR and DQ, strongly co-occurred, attributing TCR associations to individual alleles was difficult. Sequencing depth was assumed to be roughly uniform across donors in the presence/absence analyses, though that assumption may not hold. In an earlier analysis of fewer than 750 of the donors, most TCR beta V segments were observed in productive rearrangements about 90% or about 30% of the time, broadly matching IMGT annotations. In a later analysis, more than 15,000 TCR beta sequences were associated with specific HLA alleles at a false discovery rate of 0.05. The authors suggested that the approach could potentially be extended to other disease states and immunological phenotypes. In a later analysis, the rate of TCR association differed among HLA loci, with DRB1 alleles having the most associated TCRs and HLA-C alleles having the fewest. In vitro tests confirmed that a few of the cytomegalovirus-associated TCR beta chains recognize cytomegalovirus antigens. In both the original and validation cohorts, the classifier was reported to diagnose cytomegalovirus status with high specificity and sensitivity. Correlated functional status among segregating V segments might reflect linkage disequilibrium, but an unknown experimental factor could not be ruled out. A group of highly shared sequence variants was considered likely to be a technical artifact of the sequencing pipeline. Several of the top co-occurrence clusters appeared to be linked to parvovirus B19, influenza, CMV and Epstein-Barr virus, according to a later analysis. A later genetic analysis associated a missense DCLRE1C variant with V-gene and J-gene trimming of TCR beta chains, and an independent cohort replicated the association. Because some donors lacked HLA typing at each locus, the association tests relied only on the typed subset. In a later analysis, HLA-associated TCR beta chains showed more clonal expansion and lower generation probabilities than non-associated chains that were equally common. While some public TCRs were present in many individuals, most TCR sequences turned up only very rarely across donors. The 87-base-pair reads could not distinguish some IMGT-functional V segments, including TRBV6-2 and TRBV6-3, so those segments were excluded.

Receptor libraries were prepared by the immunoSEQ multiplex PCR assay. A mixture of 60 forward primers for TCR Vbeta segments and 13 reverse primers for TCR Jbeta segments was used in the multiplex PCR. A multiplex PCR assay on genomic DNA amplified the CDR3 region of rearranged TCR beta genes. The Illumina HiSeq System was used to sequence the amplified TCR beta libraries as 87-base-pair reads. For the original study's pipeline: A later analysis counted about 82 million unique TCR beta chains across the 650 to 800 repertoires, and roughly 11 million of these chains were shared by at least two donors. To remove PCR and sequencing errors, raw reads were error-corrected and collapsed into unique sequences using a nearest-neighbor algorithm that merged closely related sequences. CDR3 sequences were aligned to IMGT reference sequences to assign V, D and J gene segments. For a sequence to be retained, at least a six-nucleotide match to both a V gene segment and a J gene segment was required. Rearrangements were called productive when the CDR3 lacked stop codons and stayed in frame with V and J; all others were non-productive. Following IMGT convention, CDR3 was defined as the stretch from the second conserved V-encoded cysteine up to the conserved J-encoded phenylalanine. In an earlier analysis of 587 of the donors, sequences lacking an unambiguous match to a single V gene segment were excluded. An earlier analysis of a few hundred of the donors classified V segments as functional when productive rearrangements were above 56.7% and as segregating when the standard deviation between donors was above 5%. A statistical classification framework was built for diagnosing cytomegalovirus status from the catalog of TCR beta chain sequences. V and J gene assignment, in a later analysis, came from comparing TCR nucleotide sequences with IMGT/GENE-DB human TR gene sequences. The TCRdist pipeline was used in a later analysis to assign CDR3 sequences and most-parsimonious VDJ recombination scenarios. A later analysis defined each TCR beta chain by its CDR3 amino acid sequence plus V-gene family, and excluded reads lacking a unique V-gene family. A later analysis removed nearly 600 highly shared, low-generation-probability nucleotide sequences to deal with suspected cross-contamination and a sequencing artifact. In a later analysis, a clonal expansion index was calculated for each public chain from normalized within-repertoire ranks of inferred template counts. In a later analysis, generation probabilities were computed using a VDJ recombination model fitted to out-of-frame rearrangements, and the results were checked against IGoR. In a later analysis, hypergeometric tests were used to score TCR-TCR, TCR-HLA and TCR-CMV co-occurrence, with a repertoire-size bias correction applied to TCR pairs. In a later analysis, false discovery rates were estimated by permuting HLA or CMV assignments 20 times. In a later analysis, co-occurring TCRs were grouped using DBSCAN, with TCRdist sequence similarity added in when clustering inside HLA-allele-positive subsets. Repertoires with fewer than 30,000 or more than 120,000 public chains were left out of co-occurrence clustering, as were about 5 repertoires with anomalous nucleotide sharing. Entries here come from immuneACCESS through TCRdb and include only in-frame sequences with V and J called. Some clones fail to appear in such tables; in the studies checked, an unresolved V gene covers under half of the shortfall, and the cause of the remainder is unknown. V, J and clone size were drawn from that table, and D and trimming were deduced from the DNA. A total of 150,000 to 200,000 clones appear in this sample, over 60% of them only once. Of the sample, nearly 6.5% falls within the top ten clones.

Here V drops 4 bases and J drops 13 bases, and the junction holds 7 bases not matched to any gene. CDR1 and CDR2 (SGHRS, YFSETQ) derive from the germline V gene. The cysteine opens and the phenylalanine closes a CDR3 of 14 amino acids. CDR3 DNA is the only sequence kept; it has 42 bases, read in frame from the first base. Notes on this clone: Its antigen is not yet known. No clone much larger than this one lies a single base away; base qualities are absent.

In total, approximately 700 healthy bone marrow donors made up the cohort. At the time of sampling, every cohort member was nominally healthy, though immune exposures that went unrecorded were likely present. The donor tested CMV seropositive, placing the donor among the approximately 290 seropositive members of the cohort. Every donor gave a peripheral blood sample, and the peripheral blood mononuclear cells from that sample were used for TCR beta sequencing. Genomic DNA extraction from the blood cell samples was performed with the Qiagen DNeasy Blood Extraction Kit. Sequenced material: PBMCs. This sequence originates from a man in his forties in good health and CMV-seropositive. Rearrangement joined TRBV5-1 to TRBJ2-1; 14 central bases correspond to TRBD2. The CDR3 region has the sequence CASSEGLAGASQFF. In nucleotide form, the sequence is TGCGCCAGCAGCGAGGGACTAGCGGGAGCCTCCCAGTTCTTC.